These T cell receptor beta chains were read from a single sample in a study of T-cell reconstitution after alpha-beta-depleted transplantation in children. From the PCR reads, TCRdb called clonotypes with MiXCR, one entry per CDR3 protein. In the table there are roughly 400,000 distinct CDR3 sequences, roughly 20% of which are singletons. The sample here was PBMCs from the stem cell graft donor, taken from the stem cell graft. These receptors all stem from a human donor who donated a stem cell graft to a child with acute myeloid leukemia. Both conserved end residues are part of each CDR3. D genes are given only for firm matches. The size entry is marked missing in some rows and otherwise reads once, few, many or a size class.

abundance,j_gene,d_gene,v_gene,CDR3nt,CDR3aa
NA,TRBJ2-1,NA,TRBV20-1,TGCAGTGCTAGATGGCGGAGCTACAATGAGCAGTTCTTC,CSARWRSYNEQFF
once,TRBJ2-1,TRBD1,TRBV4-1,TGCGCCAGCAGCCACGGGGGACAGGGTAGGGGCAATGAGCAGTTCTTC,CASSHGGQGRGNEQFF
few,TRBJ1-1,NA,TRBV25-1,TGTGCCAGCAGTGAATTCCGAGGTCAACCGAACACTGAAGCTTTCTTT,CASSEFRGQPNTEAFF
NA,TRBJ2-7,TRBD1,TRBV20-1,TGCAGTGCGGCTGGACAGGGAGATTTTTATAATGGAGGGCAGTACTTC,CSAAGQGDFYNGGQYF
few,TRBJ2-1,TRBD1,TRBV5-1,TGCGCCAGCAGCTGGATGCCGGGACAGGACAATGAGCAGTTCTTC,CASSWMPGQDNEQFF
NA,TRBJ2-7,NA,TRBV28,TGTGCCAGCAGCCCCGCCCGTGCCGCGGGAAACTACGAGCAGTACTTC,CASSPARAAGNYEQYF
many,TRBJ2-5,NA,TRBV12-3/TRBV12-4,TGTGCCAGCAGTTTTCTAGCCCAAGAGACCCAGTACTTC,CASSFLAQETQYF
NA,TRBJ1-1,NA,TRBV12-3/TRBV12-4,TGTGCCAGCAGTTTGTATCTCTGGCAGGGTGGAGGGGTCACTGAAGCTTTCTTT,CASSLYLWQGGGVTEAFF
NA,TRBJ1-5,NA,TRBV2,TGTGCCAGCAGCCTCGGACGGCAAGGGGGGCCCCAGCATTTT,CASSLGRQGGPQHF
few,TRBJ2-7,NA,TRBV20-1,TGCAGCTGCGTCCTGGGCTCCTACGAGCAGTACTTC,CSCVLGSYEQYF
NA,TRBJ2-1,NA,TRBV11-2,TGTGCCAGCAGCTTTGAGCGGGCTTCGGGTCGTTTAATCTACAATGAGCAGTTCTTC,CASSFERASGRLIYNEQFF
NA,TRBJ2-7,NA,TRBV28,TGTGCCAGCAGTTTATTGCGCCCAGAGCGCGAGCAGTACTTC,CASSLLRPEREQYF